Below, 21 T cell receptor beta chains from the same sample are listed, as sequenced in a study of follicular helper T cells after annual influenza vaccination. The time point is: 2014-2015 season, 7 days after vaccination. Measured with immunoSEQ multiplex PCR; TCRdb has only the in-frame clones, and not every one. The sample has 12,000 to 15,000 clones, roughly 80% seen once. Sequences were derived from CXCR5+ CD38- circulating T follicular helper cells from blood, sampled 7 days after influenza vaccination. Subset meaning: circulating Tfh, non-naive CD4+CXCR5+PD-1+ (ICOS+CD38+ or ICOS-CD38-). These TCRs come from an adult who received the influenza vaccine.

This chain uses TRBV2 with TRBJ2-5, with a weak D call TRBD2 (6 bases). The CDR3 has 17 residues. Per the germline V gene, CDR1 is SNHLY and CDR2 is FYNNEI. Trimming pared 6 bases from V and 4 bases from J, leaving 24 bases between. Here the CDR3 reads CASRATAGTALGETQYF. CDR3 nucleotide sequence: TGTGCCAGCAGGGCCACCGCCGGGACTGCCCTGGGAGAGACCCAGTACTTC. Variable domain in full (rest from reference TRBV2 and TRBJ2-5): EPEVTQTPSHQVTQMGQEVILRCVPISNHLYFYWYRQILGQKVEFLVSFYNNEISEKSEIFDDQFSVERPDGSNFTLKIRSTKLEDSAMYFCASRATAGTALGETQYFGPGTRLLVL.

The chain links TRBV19 to TRBJ2-2, with TRBD2 as a possible D gene (5 bases). Germline CDR1 and CDR2: LNHDA and SQIVND (reference sequence). The V gene lost 5 bases and the J gene lost 6 bases, with 10 bases spanning the gap. This CDR3 has 13 residues. The CDR3 coding sequence is TGTGCCAGTAGTCCCTTGAGGGCCGGGGAGCTGTTTTTT. Its protein is CASSPLRAGELFF.

This sequence joins TRBV7-2 and TRBJ2-2; the D gene is possibly TRBD2 (6 bases). The germline V gene encodes CDR1 SGHTA and CDR2 FQGNSA. V lost 1 base and J lost 5, with 14 bases in between. The CDR3 loop spans 16 amino acids. CDR3 residues: CASSLVYGGLTGELFF. The CDR3 DNA reads as TGTGCCAGCAGCTTAGTTTATGGGGGACTTACCGGGGAGCTGTTTTTT.

This clone was seen once. The chain couples TRBV30 to TRBJ2-1, with a possible D match to TRBD2 (5 bases). The CDR3 contains 12 residues. CDR1 and CDR2 from the germline V gene are GTSNPN and SVGIG (reference sequence). The V end lost 5 bases, the J end lost 6 bases, and 11 bases lay between the germline ends. This chain's CDR3 is CAWQRNRNEQFF. The CDR3 coding sequence is TGTGCCTGGCAGCGGAATCGCAATGAGCAGTTCTTC.

The J gene is TRBJ1-5, the V gene TRBV27; D is undetermined. This CDR3 comprises 13 residues. Germline CDR1 and CDR2: MNHEY and SMNVEV (reference sequence). Trimming took off 4 bases at V and 8 bases at J, with 12 bases between the two ends. CDR3 amino acids: CASSSRSREPQHF. CDR3 in DNA: TGTGCCAGCAGTTCCCGCTCGAGGGAGCCCCAGCATTTT.

This chain joins TRBV19 and TRBJ2-1; 12 bases line up with TRBD2. Germline-derived CDR1 and CDR2 are LNHDA and SQIVND (reference sequence). CDR3 size: 18 residues. V gave up 5 bases and J gave up 2 bases; unmatched junction bases: 10. This chain's CDR3 is CASSLTSGSVRTYNEQFF. In DNA, the CDR3 is TGTGCCAGTAGTCTGACTAGCGGGAGTGTTAGGACCTACAATGAGCAGTTCTTC.

This chain joins TRBV11-2 and TRBJ1-4; TRBD1 is a possible D gene (6 bases). CDR3 size: 15 residues. The germline V gene encodes CDR1 SGHAT and CDR2 FQNNGV. Trimming took off 5 bases at V and 8 bases at J, with 18 bases between the two ends. The CDR3: CASSQRGGLREKLFF. Written as DNA, the CDR3 is TGTGCCAGCAGCCAGAGGGGGGGGCTTCGGGAAAAACTGTTTTTT.

In this sample, this clone turned up a few times. The CDR3, as DNA: TGTGCCAGCAGCTTAAGGACAGGGAAGGATACAGATACGCAGTATTTT. This encodes CASSLRTGKDTDTQYF. The V call is TRBV11-1, the J call TRBJ2-3; 8 nucleotides match TRBD1. Germline loops: CDR1 SGHAT, CDR2 FQDESV (reference sequence). This CDR3 region has 16 residues. V lost 2 bases to trimming and J lost 3 bases; unmatched junction nucleotides: 7.

The chain joins TRBV2 to TRBJ2-7, with no clear D. Trimming took off 4 bases at V and 0 bases at J, with 10 bases between the two ends. From germline, CDR1 is SNHLY and CDR2 FYNNEI. This CDR3 is 14 amino acids long. The CDR3 here is CASSGERSSYEQYF. The CDR3 region has the DNA TGTGCCAGCAGTGGAGAGAGGAGCTCCTACGAGCAGTACTTC.

This sequence joins TRBV6-1 and TRBJ1-4; unclear D gene. V was cut by 3 bases and J by 7 bases, with 6 bases left in between. The CDR3 has 12 residues. Germline V gene sequence: CDR1 MNHNS, CDR2 SASEGT. Here the CDR3 DNA reads TGTGCCAGCAGTGATTCAGGTGAAAAACTGTTTTTT. Encoded protein: CASSDSGEKLFF.

This clone was picked up a small number of times. The V gene is TRBV30, the J gene TRBJ1-2, with 10 positions matching TRBD1. CDR3 length equals 15 residues. V lost 6 bases to trimming and J lost 13 bases; unmatched junction nucleotides: 20. Germline V gene sequence: CDR1 GTSNPN, CDR2 SVGIG (reference sequence). CDR3 nucleotide sequence: TGTGCCTGTTTTACGCCGGGACAGGGGCGCTCCTTCGCCACCTTC. Translating it yields CACFTPGQGRSFATF.

The chain links TRBV5-1 to TRBJ1-4; D is perhaps TRBD1 (6 bases). This CDR3 comprises 16 residues. Per the germline V gene, CDR1 is SGHRS and CDR2 is YFSETQ. V was clipped by 4 bases and J by 7 bases, with 20 bases between them. CDR3 bases: TGCGCCAGCAGCACCACCGAGGGGGGGTACGGTGAAAAACTGTTTTTT. The encoded protein is CASSTTEGGYGEKLFF.

The J gene is TRBJ2-7, the V gene TRBV11-2; TRBD2 might be the D (6 bases). The V and J ends lost 0 bases and 0 bases respectively, with 12 bases between them. The CDR3 extends over 16 amino acids. Germline V gene data show CDR1 as SGHAT and CDR2 as FQNNGV. The CDR3 loop is CASSLEVAGSSYEQYF. CDR3 DNA sequence: TGTGCCAGCAGCTTAGAAGTTGCCGGGAGCTCCTACGAGCAGTACTTC. The variable domain in full, with the rest retrieved from reference TRBV11-2 and TRBJ2-7, is EAGVAQSPRYKIIEKRQSVAFWCNPISGHATLYWYQQILGQGPKLLIQFQNNGVVDDSQLPKDRFSAERLKGVDSTLKIQPAKLEDSAVYLCASSLEVAGSSYEQYFGPGTRLTVT.

The chain combines TRBV18 with TRBJ2-1; a weak D match, TRBD1 (6 bases). V was trimmed by 5 bases and J by 8 bases, leaving 13 bases between them. CDR1 and CDR2 (germline): KGHSH, LQKENI. The CDR3 loop spans 13 amino acids. The CDR3 DNA sequence: TGTGCCAGCTCAGCTCCGACAGGTTATGAGCAGTTCTTC. Its translation: CASSAPTGYEQFF.

This clone was seen more than once but under ten times. The rearrangement uses TRBV5-1 and TRBJ1-2; the match to TRBD1 covers 7 bases. Germline values: CDR1 SGHRS, CDR2 YFSETQ. CDR3 length: 15 residues. Trimming took 4 bases from V and 4 from J; bases not matched to a gene: 10. Here the CDR3 reads CASSVGWDSLYGYTF. CDR3 nucleotide sequence: TGCGCCAGCAGCGTAGGATGGGACAGCCTCTATGGCTACACCTTC.

The chain combines TRBV6-6 with TRBJ2-1; 10 bases align to TRBD2. CDR1 MNHNY and CDR2 SVGAGI come from the germline V gene (reference sequence). V shed 6 bases, J shed 8 bases, and the junction held 7 bases outside the gene matches. This CDR3 contains 14 residues. Here the CDR3 DNA reads TGTGCCAGCAGATCGGCTAGCGGGAGCTATGAGCAGTTCTTC. Its protein is CASRSASGSYEQFF.

The CDR3 reads CASRPRGEGVTEAFF. The CDR3 DNA reads as TGTGCCAGCAGGCCCCGGGGGGAGGGTGTCACTGAAGCTTTCTTT. The V and J genes are TRBV6-1 and TRBJ1-1; D is perhaps TRBD1 (5 bases). The CDR3 contains 15 residues. Trimming left V 6 bases short and J 4 bases short, with 18 bases between. The germline V gene encodes CDR1 MNHNS and CDR2 SASEGT.

The chain recombines TRBV4-2 with TRBJ1-3, with 7 positions matching TRBD1. Trimming at V came to 3 bases and at J to 2 bases, leaving 4 bases not matched to a gene. Per germline, CDR1 LGHNA and CDR2 YNFKEQ. The CDR3 contains 15 residues. The DNA of the CDR3 is TGTGCCAGCAGCCATGACAGGGTGCCTGGAAACACCATATATTTT. This gives the protein CASSHDRVPGNTIYF.

The chain recombines TRBV7-8 with TRBJ2-7, with TRBD1 identical over 7 bases. From germline, CDR1 is SGHVS and CDR2 FQNEAQ. CDR3 length equals 15 residues. V dropped 5 bases and J dropped 2; count of bases not matched to a gene: 9. CDR3 nucleotide sequence: TGTGCCAGCAGCCCGCCCCCGACAGGGCCCTACGAGCAGTACTTC. This translates into CASSPPPTGPYEQYF.

The rearrangement uses TRBV5-1 and TRBJ1-5; D unclear. Germline V gives CDR1 SGHRS, CDR2 YFSETQ. Between the trimmed V and J ends, which lost 4 bases and 0 bases, there was a span of 5 bases. The CDR3 length is 13 residues. CDR3 sequence: CASSEGSNQPQHF. CDR3 DNA sequence: TGCGCCAGCAGCGAGGGTAGCAATCAGCCCCAGCATTTT.

The genes are TRBV19 and TRBJ1-1; no reliable D call. This CDR3 spans 15 amino acids. The V end lost 8 bases, the J end lost 1 base, and 17 bases lay between the germline ends. In germline, CDR1 is LNHDA, CDR2 SQIVND (reference sequence). CDR3 sequence: CASSSPLNSNTEAFF. In nucleotides, the CDR3 is TGTGCCAGTTCCTCTCCCCTTAATTCGAACACTGAAGCTTTCTTT.